The 4 T cell receptor beta chains below were found in one sample sequenced in a study of T cell repertoires in cytomegalovirus infection. TCRdb analysed the reads with MiXCR anew, one entry per CDR3 protein. This table has hundreds of thousands of distinct CDR3 sequences, approximately 34% appearing once. The sequenced sample was PBMCs. These TCRs come from a human donor in good health (CMV status not recorded). Some clones in this sample may be carry-over from other donors' samples.

CDR3 in amino acids: CASSYTGLAGGRQFF. Written as DNA, the CDR3 is TGTGCCAGCAGTTATACGGGACTAGCGGGAGGGCGGCAGTTCTTC. This chain uses TRBV6-2 or TRBV6-3 with TRBJ2-1, with 16 bases aligning to TRBD2. V shed 3 bases and J 12 bases; nucleotides not matched to a gene: 5. The CDR3 length is 15 residues. Germline CDR1 and CDR2: MNHEY and SVGEGT.

This clonotype was picked up many times. The chain is built from TRBV7-8 and TRBJ2-7; D tentatively reads TRBD1 or TRBD2 (6 bases each). CDR1 is SGHVS, CDR2 FQNEAQ, per germline. Trimming took off 4 bases at V and 2 bases at J, with 12 bases between the two ends. The CDR3 runs 14 residues. The CDR3 spells CASSSRGGPYEQYF. DNA of the CDR3: TGTGCCAGCAGCTCCCGTGGGGGGCCCTACGAGCAGTACTTC. The variable domain in full, with the rest retrieved from reference TRBV7-8 and TRBJ2-7, is GAGVSQSPRYKVAKRGQDVALRCDPISGHVSLFWYQQALGQGPEFLTYFQNEAQLDKSGLPSDRFFAERPEGSVSTLKIQRTQQEDSAVYLCASSSRGGPYEQYFGPGTRLTVT.

The rearrangement uses TRBV7-9 and TRBJ1-5; D call uncertain. V gave up 1 base and J gave up 3 bases, with 7 bases separating them. The CDR3 is made up of 14 amino acids. Germline values: CDR1 SEHNR, CDR2 FQNEAQ (reference sequence). The CDR3, as DNA: TGTGCCAGCAGCTTAGTAGCCACCAATCAGCCCCAGCATTTT. Its protein product is CASSLVATNQPQHF.

This clonotype was picked up a small number of times. V and J are TRBV29-1 and TRBJ2-2; D is possibly TRBD2 (7 bases). The CDR3 has 15 amino acids. Germline assignment: CDR1 SQVTM and CDR2 ANQGSEA. V was pared by 7 bases and J by 2 bases, with 17 bases between. CDR3 in DNA: TGCAGCGCTCCGCTCGGGGGGCGCAACACCGGGGAGCTGTTTTTT. This encodes CSAPLGGRNTGELFF.